The present TCR beta chain was sequenced within a study of blood T cell repertoires in COVID-19. Generated by immunoSEQ multiplex PCR, the TCRdb table keeps only in-frame clones and is missing some. The sample lists about 80,000 clones; 70% to 90% were seen once. Looked up from germline, CDR1 is SNHLY and CDR2 is FYNNEI. The CDR3 covers 13 residues. The V end lost 4 bases, the J end lost 5 bases, and 10 bases lay between the germline ends. This clone occurred once. The clonotype was recovered from a woman older than 75 with acute or convalescent COVID-19. Sequencing was carried out using peripheral blood. V is TRBV2 and J is TRBJ2-3, with D unresolved. Written as DNA, the CDR3 is TGTGCCAGCAGTGGATCGTCGGGAGATACGCAGTATTTT. Translated: CASSGSSGDTQYF.